This TCR beta chain is drawn from a study of CD8 T cells in Susac syndrome. When the RNA was reverse transcribed, random hexamers were used with an input of about 0.5 to 1 ug. Each CDR3 protein gets one entry after TCRdb re-called the immunoSEQ multiplex PCR reads with MiXCR. The sample contains approximately 150,000 distinct CDR3 sequences, 85% to 95% of which appear only once. CD8+ and CD4+ T cells from blood underwent TCR beta sequencing. The CD8+ and CD4+ T cells were negatively isolated, with the TEMRA cells enriched by FACS. The CDR3 length is 16 residues. V trimming: 6 bases; J trimming: 1 base; junction bases outside the gene matches: 8.

Sequencing was performed on CD4+ T cells from PBMCs. The receptor was derived from a human donor in good health. The chain links TRBV12-3 or TRBV12-4 to TRBJ2-4; 8 bases match TRBD1. This CDR3 reads CASSTQGVAAKNIQYF. The CDR3 DNA is TGTGCCAGCAGCACACAGGGGGTAGCGGCCAAAAACATTCAGTACTTC.